This TCR beta chain was captured by sequencing in a study of blood T cell repertoires in COVID-19. Study background: Sample material is recorded as cDNA or gDNA derived from T cells, B-cell-depleted T cells, or PBMCs.

As handled by the study authors: Researchers report that nucleated cell counts were estimated from reference gene primer amplification. Sequenced by immunoSEQ multiplex PCR; TCRdb stores in-frame clones only, minus some. V and J calls and clone size come straight from that table; D and trimming were deduced from the DNA. This table holds about 150,000 clones, 82% found once. Germline trimming cut 4 bases from V and 6 bases from J; bases unmatched to any gene: 13. The CDR3 totals 16 residues. Germline V lookup: CDR1 MNHEY, CDR2 SVGEGT. The receptor was derived from a human donor with acute or convalescent COVID-19. The donor label of this sample is uncertain. Material for sequencing was peripheral blood. The chain links TRBV6-2 or TRBV6-3 to TRBJ2-3; 7 nucleotides match TRBD2. CDR3 nucleotide sequence: TGTGCCAGCAGTTCCCGACTAGCCAGCGGACCGGATACGCAGTATTTT. Translated: CASSSRLASGPDTQYF.